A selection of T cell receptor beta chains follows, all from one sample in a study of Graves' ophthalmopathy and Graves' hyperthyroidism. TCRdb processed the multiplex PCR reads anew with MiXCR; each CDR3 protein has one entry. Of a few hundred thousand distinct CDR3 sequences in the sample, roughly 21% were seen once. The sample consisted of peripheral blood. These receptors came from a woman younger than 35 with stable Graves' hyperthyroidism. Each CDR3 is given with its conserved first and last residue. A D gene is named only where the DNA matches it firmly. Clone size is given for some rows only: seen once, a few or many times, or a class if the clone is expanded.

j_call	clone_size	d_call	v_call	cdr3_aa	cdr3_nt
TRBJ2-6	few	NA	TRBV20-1	CGAQTSGANVLTF	TGCGGTGCTCAGACCTCTGGGGCCAACGTCCTGACTTTC
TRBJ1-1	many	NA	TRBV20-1	CSVRGVYTEAFF	TGCAGTGTGAGAGGGGTTTACACTGAAGCTTTCTTT
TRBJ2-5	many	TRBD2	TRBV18	CASQGLASQETQYF	TGTGCCAGCCAGGGACTAGCGAGCCAAGAGACCCAGTACTTC
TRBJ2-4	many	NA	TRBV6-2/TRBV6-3	CASSYSNSAKNIQYF	TGTGCCAGCAGTTACTCTAATTCAGCCAAAAACATTCAGTACTTC
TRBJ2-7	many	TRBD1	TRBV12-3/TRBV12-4	CASSTTGATYEQYF	TGTGCCAGCAGCACAACAGGGGCTACCTACGAGCAGTACTTC
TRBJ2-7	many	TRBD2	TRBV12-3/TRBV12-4	CASRGLVHYEQYF	TGTGCCAGCAGGGGACTAGTACACTACGAGCAGTACTTC
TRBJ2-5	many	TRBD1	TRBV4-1	CASSQGDSQETQYF	TGCGCCAGCAGCCAAGGGGACAGCCAAGAGACCCAGTACTTC
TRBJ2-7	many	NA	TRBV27	CASRRQVAPRLSSYEQYF	TGTGCCAGCCGGAGACAGGTCGCACCAAGACTGAGCTCCTACGAGCAGTACTTC
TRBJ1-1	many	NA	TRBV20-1	CSASLWDNRKNTEAFF	TGCAGTGCTAGTCTATGGGACAACAGAAAAAACACTGAAGCTTTCTTT
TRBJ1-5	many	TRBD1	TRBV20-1	CSAKRQGRGQPQHF	TGCAGTGCGAAGCGACAGGGTCGAGGTCAGCCCCAGCATTTT
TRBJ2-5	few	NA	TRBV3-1	CASSQAEGKPYF	TGTGCCAGCAGCCAAGCGGAGGGGAAACCTTACTTC
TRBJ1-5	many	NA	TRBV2	CASSKDPLFNQPQHF	TGTGCCAGCAGTAAGGACCCTCTTTTCAATCAGCCCCAGCATTTT
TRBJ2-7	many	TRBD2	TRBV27	CASSFTYPSSGRALEQYF	TGTGCCAGCAGTTTCACATATCCCTCTAGCGGGAGGGCCCTCGAGCAGTACTTC
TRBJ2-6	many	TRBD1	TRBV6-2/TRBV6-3	CASSYFPDRDILSGANVLTF	TGTGCCAGCAGTTACTTCCCTGACAGGGATATACTCTCTGGGGCCAACGTCCTGACTTTC
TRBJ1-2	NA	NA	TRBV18	CASSPDRINYGYTF	TGTGCCAGCTCACCAGACAGAATAAACTATGGCTACACCTTC
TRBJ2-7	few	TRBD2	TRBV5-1	CASSPGPLAGGPSYEQYF	TGCGCCAGCAGCCCGGGGCCCTTAGCGGGAGGACCCTCCTACGAGCAGTACTTC
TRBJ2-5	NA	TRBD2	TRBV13	CASSLWLAGYSETQYF	TGTGCCAGCAGCTTGTGGCTAGCGGGGTACAGTGAGACCCAGTACTTC
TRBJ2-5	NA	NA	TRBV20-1	CSATLVGQRETQYF	TGCAGTGCTACCCTCGTCGGTCAGAGGGAGACCCAGTACTTC
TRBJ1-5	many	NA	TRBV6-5	CASSHFRQYSNQPQHF	TGTGCCAGCAGTCATTTCAGGCAGTATAGCAATCAGCCCCAGCATTTT
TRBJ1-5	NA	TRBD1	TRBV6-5	CASSYGTGGNQPQHF	TGTGCCAGCAGTTACGGGACAGGGGGGAATCAGCCCCAGCATTTT
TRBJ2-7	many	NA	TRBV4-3	CASSQDRYAYEQYF	TGCGCCAGCAGCCAAGATCGATACGCCTACGAGCAGTACTTC
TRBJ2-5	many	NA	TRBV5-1	CASSLAGEFQETQYF	TGCGCCAGCAGCTTGGCAGGTGAATTCCAAGAGACCCAGTACTTC
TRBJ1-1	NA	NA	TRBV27	CASSLKYWGGDTEAFF	TGTGCCAGCAGTCTAAAATATTGGGGAGGCGACACTGAAGCTTTCTTT
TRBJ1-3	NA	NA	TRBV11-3	CASSLNSGNTIYF	TGTGCCAGCAGCTTAAACTCTGGAAACACCATATATTTT
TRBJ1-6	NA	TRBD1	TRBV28	CASSEYKGAINSPLHF	TGTGCCAGCAGTGAATATAAGGGGGCGATTAATTCACCCCTCCACTTT
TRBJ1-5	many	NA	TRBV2	CASSETPTNQPQHF	TGTGCCAGCAGTGAAACACCGACGAATCAGCCCCAGCATTTT
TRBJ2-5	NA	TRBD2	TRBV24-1	CATSIKEGSFCPGLAASETQYF	TGTGCCACCAGTATCAAAGAGGGATCTTTTTGCCCGGGACTAGCGGCATCGGAGACCCAGTACTTC
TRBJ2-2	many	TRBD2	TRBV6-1	CASSPHGGGENTGELFF	TGTGCCAGCAGTCCCCACGGGGGGGGGGAAAACACCGGGGAGCTGTTTTTT
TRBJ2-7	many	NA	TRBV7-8	CASSLASQGGREQYF	TGTGCCAGCAGCTTAGCGTCGCAGGGAGGTCGCGAGCAGTACTTC
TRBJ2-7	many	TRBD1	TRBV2	CASSATGGNYEQYF	TGTGCCAGCAGTGCGACAGGGGGGAATTACGAGCAGTACTTC
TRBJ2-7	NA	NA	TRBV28	CASSFDWKYEQYF	TGTGCCAGCAGTTTTGATTGGAAATACGAGCAGTACTTC
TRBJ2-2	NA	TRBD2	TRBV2	CASIIAPLAGNSGDLFF	TGTGCCAGCATCATAGCCCCTCTAGCGGGTAACTCCGGGGATCTGTTTTTT
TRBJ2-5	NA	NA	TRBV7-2	CATRRRSQETQYF	TGTGCCACCCGGAGACGGAGCCAAGAGACCCAGTACTTC
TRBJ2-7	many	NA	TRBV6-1	CASSVGVTQYF	TGTGCCAGCAGTGTAGGGGTGACGCAGTACTTC
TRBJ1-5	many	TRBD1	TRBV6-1	CASSEQGRGAQPQHF	TGTGCCAGCAGTGAGCAGGGCAGGGGGGCGCAGCCCCAGCATTTT
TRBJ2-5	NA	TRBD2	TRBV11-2	CASSFLAGGGQYF	TGTGCCAGCAGCTTTCTAGCGGGAGGCGGCCAGTACTTC
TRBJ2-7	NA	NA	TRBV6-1	CASNDDSYEQYF	TGTGCCAGCAACGACGACTCCTACGAGCAGTACTTC
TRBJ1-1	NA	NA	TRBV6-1	CSVKKGLRYRVNTEAFF	TGTTCAGTTAAGAAGGGACTGCGCTACAGAGTGAACACTGAAGCTTTCTTT
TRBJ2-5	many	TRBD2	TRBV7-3	CASSRGTSGSGETQYF	TGTGCCAGCAGCCGGGGGACTAGCGGGAGCGGAGAGACCCAGTACTTC
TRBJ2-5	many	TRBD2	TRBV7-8	CASSYRTSKETQYF	TGTGCCAGCAGCTATAGGACTAGCAAAGAGACCCAGTACTTC
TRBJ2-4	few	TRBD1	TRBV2	CASRGTGGEGGAKNIQYF	TGTGCCAGCAGGGGTACAGGGGGCGAAGGTGGGGCCAAAAACATTCAGTACTTC
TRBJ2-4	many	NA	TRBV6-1	CASSEVWGRLAKNIQYF	TGTGCCAGCAGTGAGGTCTGGGGGCGATTAGCCAAAAACATTCAGTACTTC
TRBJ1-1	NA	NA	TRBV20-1	CSARDGGGTHMNTEAFF	TGCAGTGCTAGAGACGGGGGAGGGACTCACATGAACACTGAAGCTTTCTTT
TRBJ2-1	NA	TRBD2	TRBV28	CASSFSGTSGNEQFF	TGTGCCAGCAGTTTTTCTGGGACTAGCGGCAATGAGCAGTTCTTC
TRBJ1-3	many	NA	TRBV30	CAWSVRESSGNTIYF	TGTGCCTGGAGTGTAAGGGAGAGCTCTGGAAACACCATATATTTT
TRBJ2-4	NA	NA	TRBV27	CASSLRQGGSLNIQYF	TGTGCCAGCAGTTTAAGACAGGGAGGTAGCTTAAACATTCAGTACTTC
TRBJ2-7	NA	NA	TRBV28	CASNPTSRVDEQYF	TGTGCCAGCAATCCGACCTCCAGGGTGGACGAGCAGTACTTC
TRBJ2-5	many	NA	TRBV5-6	CASSPRTVRMETQYF	TGTGCCAGCAGCCCACGGACAGTAAGGATGGAGACCCAGTACTTC
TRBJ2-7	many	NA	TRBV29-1	CSVEQAGGTYEQYF	TGCAGCGTTGAACAGGCGGGCGGCACCTACGAGCAGTACTTC
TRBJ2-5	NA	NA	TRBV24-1	CATSDPRLPSRETQYF	TGTGCCACCAGTGATCCCAGGCTCCCAAGTAGAGAGACCCAGTACTTC
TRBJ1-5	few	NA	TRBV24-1	CATSDLARDQPQHF	TGTGCCACCAGTGATTTGGCCAGGGATCAGCCCCAGCATTTT
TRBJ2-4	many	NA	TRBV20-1	CSAGPKNIQYF	TGCAGTGCCGGACCCAAAAACATTCAGTACTTC
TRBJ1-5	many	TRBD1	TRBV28	CASSTGTGSGSNQPQHF	TGTGCCAGCAGTACCGGGACAGGGAGTGGTAGCAATCAGCCCCAGCATTTT